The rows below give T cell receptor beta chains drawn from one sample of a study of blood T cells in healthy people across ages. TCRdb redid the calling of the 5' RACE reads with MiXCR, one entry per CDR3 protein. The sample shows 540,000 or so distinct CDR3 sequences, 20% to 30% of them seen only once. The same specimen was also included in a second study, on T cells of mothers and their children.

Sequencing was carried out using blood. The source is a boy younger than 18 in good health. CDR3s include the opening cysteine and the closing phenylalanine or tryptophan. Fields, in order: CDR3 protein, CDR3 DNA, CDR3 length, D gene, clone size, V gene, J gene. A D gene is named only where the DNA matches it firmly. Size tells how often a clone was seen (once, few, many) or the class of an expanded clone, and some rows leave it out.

CDR3 protein: CASSLGRTVTSETQYF
CDR3 DNA: TGTGCCAGCAGCTTAGGTCGGACCGTCACGTCGGAGACCCAGTACTTC
CDR3 length: 16
D gene: NA
clone size: few
V gene: TRBV11-3
J gene: TRBJ2-5

CDR3 protein: CSVVAGNQETQYF
CDR3 DNA: TGCAGCGTTGTAGCGGGGAACCAAGAGACCCAGTACTTC
CDR3 length: 13
D gene: TRBD2
clone size: many
V gene: TRBV29-1
J gene: TRBJ2-5

CDR3 protein: CASSLNPGAGSFNEQFF
CDR3 DNA: TGTGCCAGCAGTCTGAATCCGGGAGCGGGGTCCTTCAATGAGCAGTTCTTC
CDR3 length: 17
D gene: TRBD2
clone size: NA
V gene: TRBV28
J gene: TRBJ2-1

CDR3 protein: CASSGQGGWPQHF
CDR3 DNA: TGTGCCAGCAGCGGCCAGGGGGGCTGGCCCCAGCATTTT
CDR3 length: 13
D gene: TRBD1
clone size: NA
V gene: TRBV7-9
J gene: TRBJ1-5

CDR3 protein: CASSPGQGDSPLHF
CDR3 DNA: TGTGCCAGCAGCCCTGGACAGGGTGATTCACCCCTCCACTTT
CDR3 length: 14
D gene: TRBD1
clone size: NA
V gene: TRBV2
J gene: TRBJ1-6

CDR3 protein: CASNQGQLNSPLHF
CDR3 DNA: TGTGCCAGCAACCAGGGACAGCTTAATTCACCCCTCCACTTT
CDR3 length: 14
D gene: TRBD1
clone size: NA
V gene: TRBV6-5
J gene: TRBJ1-6

CDR3 protein: CASSSSASGGLTQYF
CDR3 DNA: TGTGCCAGCAGTTCCTCGGCTAGCGGGGGCCTAACCCAGTACTTC
CDR3 length: 15
D gene: TRBD2
clone size: few
V gene: TRBV6-2/TRBV6-3
J gene: TRBJ2-5

CDR3 protein: CASNERAEGIEQYF
CDR3 DNA: TGTGCCAGCAACGAACGGGCCGAGGGGATAGAGCAGTACTTC
CDR3 length: 14
D gene: NA
clone size: NA
V gene: TRBV7-9
J gene: TRBJ2-7

CDR3 protein: CASSQGGESEQYF
CDR3 DNA: TGCGCCAGCAGCCAAGGTGGGGAATCCGAGCAGTACTTC
CDR3 length: 13
D gene: NA
clone size: NA
V gene: TRBV4-1
J gene: TRBJ2-7

CDR3 protein: CASSGAGGADTQYF
CDR3 DNA: TGTGCCAGCAGCGGCGCCGGGGGGGCGGATACGCAGTATTTT
CDR3 length: 14
D gene: TRBD2
clone size: few
V gene: TRBV9
J gene: TRBJ2-3

CDR3 protein: CASSFGGPNEKLFF
CDR3 DNA: TGTGCCAGCAGCTTTGGGGGTCCCAATGAAAAACTGTTTTTT
CDR3 length: 14
D gene: NA
clone size: NA
V gene: TRBV7-9
J gene: TRBJ1-4

CDR3 protein: CSARVAYQHEQFF
CDR3 DNA: TGCAGTGCTAGAGTAGCCTACCAGCATGAGCAGTTCTTC
CDR3 length: 13
D gene: NA
clone size: NA
V gene: TRBV20-1
J gene: TRBJ2-1

CDR3 protein: CASSLSDSLVSYEQYF
CDR3 DNA: TGTGCCAGCAGTTTATCAGACAGCCTAGTCTCCTACGAGCAGTACTTC
CDR3 length: 16
D gene: NA
clone size: many
V gene: TRBV27
J gene: TRBJ2-7

CDR3 protein: CASRVQETQYF
CDR3 DNA: TGTGCCAGCAGGGTCCAAGAGACCCAGTACTTC
CDR3 length: 11
D gene: NA
clone size: few
V gene: TRBV27
J gene: TRBJ2-5

CDR3 protein: CSAPTDSDTQYF
CDR3 DNA: TGCAGTGCCCCGACGGATTCGGATACGCAGTATTTT
CDR3 length: 12
D gene: NA
clone size: many
V gene: TRBV20-1
J gene: TRBJ2-3

CDR3 protein: CASSLNPATNEKLFF
CDR3 DNA: TGTGCCAGCAGTCTTAACCCTGCAACTAATGAAAAACTGTTTTTT
CDR3 length: 15
D gene: NA
clone size: NA
V gene: TRBV6-6
J gene: TRBJ1-4

CDR3 protein: CAWSPPLHRGEGDPDTQYF
CDR3 DNA: TGTGCCTGGAGCCCCCCATTACACCGTGGGGAAGGGGACCCAGATACGCAGTATTTT
CDR3 length: 19
D gene: NA
clone size: NA
V gene: TRBV30
J gene: TRBJ2-3

CDR3 protein: CASSGLAGQETQYF
CDR3 DNA: TGTGCCAGCAGTGGACTAGCGGGCCAAGAGACCCAGTACTTC
CDR3 length: 14
D gene: TRBD2
clone size: few
V gene: TRBV6-1
J gene: TRBJ2-5

CDR3 protein: CASSQGPRAYEQYF
CDR3 DNA: TGTGCCAGCAGCCAAGGTCCCAGGGCCTACGAGCAGTACTTC
CDR3 length: 14
D gene: NA
clone size: NA
V gene: TRBV3-1
J gene: TRBJ2-7

CDR3 protein: CSASRGLAGGPSYNEQFF
CDR3 DNA: TGCAGTGCTAGCCGAGGGCTAGCGGGAGGGCCCTCCTACAATGAGCAGTTCTTC
CDR3 length: 18
D gene: TRBD2
clone size: few
V gene: TRBV20-1
J gene: TRBJ2-1

CDR3 protein: CASSFPPDRAYGYTF
CDR3 DNA: TGTGCCAGCAGTTTCCCCCCTGACAGGGCTTATGGCTACACCTTC
CDR3 length: 15
D gene: TRBD1
clone size: few
V gene: TRBV28
J gene: TRBJ1-2

CDR3 protein: CASSLQGKGYEQYF
CDR3 DNA: TGTGCCAGCAGTTTACAGGGGAAGGGGTACGAGCAGTACTTC
CDR3 length: 14
D gene: NA
clone size: few
V gene: TRBV27
J gene: TRBJ2-7

CDR3 protein: CHGQGRYEQYF
CDR3 DNA: TGCCATGGACAGGGTCGCTACGAGCAGTACTTC
CDR3 length: 11
D gene: TRBD1
clone size: few
V gene: TRBV5-6
J gene: TRBJ2-7

CDR3 protein: CASSQDLGDEKLFF
CDR3 DNA: TGCGCCAGCAGCCAAGACCTGGGGGATGAAAAACTGTTTTTT
CDR3 length: 14
D gene: NA
clone size: NA
V gene: TRBV4-3
J gene: TRBJ1-4

CDR3 protein: CASSQDLRVLAGSGYEQYF
CDR3 DNA: TGTGCCAGCAGCCAAGATCTTAGGGTTCTAGCGGGATCGGGTTACGAGCAGTACTTC
CDR3 length: 19
D gene: TRBD2
clone size: NA
V gene: TRBV4-2
J gene: TRBJ2-7

CDR3 protein: CASSQVGFAETQYF
CDR3 DNA: TGTGCCAGCAGCCAAGTGGGGTTCGCGGAGACCCAGTACTTC
CDR3 length: 14
D gene: NA
clone size: NA
V gene: TRBV14
J gene: TRBJ2-5

CDR3 protein: CASSYSRRVWETGELFF
CDR3 DNA: TGTGCCAGCAGTTACTCCCGCAGGGTTTGGGAGACCGGGGAGCTGTTTTTT
CDR3 length: 17
D gene: NA
clone size: many
V gene: TRBV6-6
J gene: TRBJ2-2

CDR3 protein: CASSEGGGTGELFF
CDR3 DNA: TGTGCCAGCAGTGAAGGGGGGGGAACCGGGGAGCTGTTTTTT
CDR3 length: 14
D gene: TRBD2
clone size: many
V gene: TRBV2
J gene: TRBJ2-2

CDR3 protein: CASSYAGNTIYF
CDR3 DNA: TGTGCCAGCAGTTACGCCGGAAACACCATATATTTT
CDR3 length: 12
D gene: NA
clone size: NA
V gene: TRBV6-2/TRBV6-3
J gene: TRBJ1-3

CDR3 protein: CASSQQTSGGALFSDTQYF
CDR3 DNA: TGCGCCAGCAGCCAACAGACTAGCGGGGGAGCACTATTTTCAGATACGCAGTATTTT
CDR3 length: 19
D gene: TRBD2
clone size: NA
V gene: TRBV4-3
J gene: TRBJ2-3